The 24 T cell receptor beta chains listed next were all sequenced from one sample in a study of blood T cell repertoires in COVID-19. TCRdb's table, derived via immunoSEQ multiplex PCR, lists solely in-frame clones and lacks some. The sample consists of about 100,000 clones, around four fifths of them appearing once. Specimen: peripheral blood. The receptors were sampled from a man between 50 and 59 years old with active or convalescent COVID-19.

The rearrangement joins TRBV10-1 to TRBJ2-5; D may be TRBD1 (5 bases). The V and J ends lost 5 bases and 1 base respectively, with 8 bases between them. This CDR3 spans 13 amino acids. Germline V gene sequence: CDR1 WNHNN, CDR2 SYGVQD (reference sequence). CDR3 nucleotides: TGCGCCAGCAGTCCGACAGTCCAAGAGACCCAGTACTTC. It codes for CASSPTVQETQYF.

The chain joins TRBV13 to TRBJ1-1; perhaps TRBD1 as D (6 bases). Germline V gene lookup returns CDR1 PRHDT and CDR2 FYEKMQ (reference sequence). V was cut by 5 bases and J by 4 bases, with 17 bases left in between. The CDR3 spans 15 residues. The CDR3 DNA reads as TGTGCCAGCAGCATGCCCGGGACAAAGGGCACTGAAGCTTTCTTT. This encodes CASSMPGTKGTEAFF.

This chain links TRBV5-1 with TRBJ2-4, with TRBD1 matching over 12 bases. Germline values: CDR1 SGHRS, CDR2 YFSETQ. The CDR3 is 16 amino acids. V gave up 2 bases and J gave up 6 bases; unmatched junction bases: 6. The CDR3 DNA is TGCGCCAGCAGCTTCGGGACAGGGGGCGAATCAAACATTCAGTACTTC. Protein: CASSFGTGGESNIQYF.

The V call is TRBV11-1, the J call TRBJ2-7; D is possibly TRBD2 (6 bases). V gave up 5 bases and J gave up 3 bases, with 17 bases separating them. The germline gives CDR1 SGHAT, CDR2 FQDESV (reference sequence). This CDR3 is 15 amino acids long. CDR3 DNA: TGTGCCAGCAGCCCCCTTGACGGGAGCGTCTACGAGCAGTACTTC. Amino acid sequence: CASSPLDGSVYEQYF.

Only a few counts were recorded for this clone. J is TRBJ2-1 and V is TRBV5-1; 10 nucleotides line up with TRBD1. CDR1 and CDR2 (germline): SGHRS, YFSETQ. The CDR3 runs 15 residues. V lost 5 bases, J lost 9 bases, and 11 bases stayed unmatched. CDR3 residues: CASRNTGTGETEQFF. DNA of the CDR3: TGCGCCAGCAGGAATACCGGGACAGGGGAAACTGAGCAGTTCTTC.

This clone was seen only once. The chain uses TRBV6-5 and TRBJ2-2, with 9 bases lining up with TRBD1. The CDR3 consists of 16 residues. Germline assignment: CDR1 MNHEY and CDR2 SVGAGI. The ends lost 2 bases at V and 3 bases at J; junction bases unmatched: 4. The DNA of the CDR3 is TGTGCCAGCAGTTACCACAGGGGGCGGGACACCGGGGAGCTGTTTTTT. Translation: CASSYHRGRDTGELFF.

This chain connects TRBV19 to TRBJ1-6, with 12 nucleotides matching TRBD1. Germline trimming cut 4 bases from V and 13 bases from J; bases unmatched to any gene: 2. The CDR3 is 13 amino acids. Germline values: CDR1 LNHDA, CDR2 SQIVND (reference sequence). This CDR3 reads CASSRDRGLPLHF. In DNA form, the CDR3 reads TGTGCCAGTAGTAGGGACAGGGGGCTTCCCCTCCACTTT.

The genes are TRBV28 and TRBJ1-1; D might be TRBD1 (6 bases). CDR1 and CDR2 (germline): MDHEN, SYDVKM. The CDR3 has 15 residues. Trimming cost V 8 bases and J 5 bases, with 21 bases left between them. Written as DNA, the CDR3 is TGTGCCAGCGGAGTCCGGGACACCATCTCTACTGAAGCTTTCTTT. It specifies CASGVRDTISTEAFF.

The genes are TRBV7-9 and TRBJ2-3, with 12 bases identical to TRBD2. V trimming: 5 bases; J trimming: 10 bases; junction bases outside the gene matches: 7. Germline V gene sequence: CDR1 SEHNR, CDR2 FQNEAQ (reference sequence). This CDR3 is built from 14 residues. CDR3: CASSPTSGRSPQYF. The CDR3 DNA reads TGTGCCAGCAGCCCGACTAGCGGGAGATCCCCGCAGTATTTT.

The rearrangement links TRBV7-9 to TRBJ2-2, with 10 positions matching TRBD2. CDR1 SEHNR and CDR2 FQNEAQ come from the germline V gene (reference sequence). This CDR3 is 17 amino acids long. J lost 3 bases, V lost 4 bases, and 8 bases had no gene match. The CDR3 protein is CASSSLPLAGYTGELFF. Written as DNA, the CDR3 is TGTGCCAGCAGCTCTCTACCACTAGCGGGATACACCGGGGAGCTGTTTTTT.

This clone was seen a single time. V usage is TRBV7-9 and J usage is TRBJ1-1; 9 nucleotides match TRBD1. This CDR3 contains 14 residues. CDR1 is SEHNR, CDR2 FQNEAQ, per germline (reference sequence). J gave up 2 bases and V 5 bases, and 3 bases lay outside the gene matches. CDR3 loop: CASSEQGANTEAFF. The CDR3 DNA reads as TGTGCCAGCAGCGAACAGGGGGCTAACACTGAAGCTTTCTTT. Full variable domain (rest looked up from reference TRBV7-9 and TRBJ1-1): DTGVSQNPRHKITKRGQNVTFRCDPISEHNRLYWYRQTLGQGPEFLTYFQNEAQLEKSRLLSDRFSAERPKGSFSTLEIQRTEQGDSAMYLCASSEQGANTEAFFGQGTRLTVV.

The rearrangement uses TRBV6-5 and TRBJ1-5; possible D gene TRBD1, 6 bases. The germline V gene has CDR1 MNHEY and CDR2 SVGAGI. The CDR3 loop spans 15 amino acids. V was clipped by 6 bases and J by 0 bases, with 12 bases between them. The CDR3 DNA follows: TGTGCCAGCAGCAGAGGGACACCTAGCAATCAGCCCCAGCATTTT. This gives the protein CASSRGTPSNQPQHF.

The table lists this clone with a count of one. The chain uses TRBV9 and TRBJ2-2, with D possibly TRBD2 on 6 matching bases. Germline CDR1 reads SGDLS; CDR2 reads YYNGEE. This CDR3 spans 14 amino acids. Trimming pared 2 bases from V and 4 bases from J, leaving 9 bases between. CDR3 in amino acids: CASSVTGVTGELFF. CDR3 coding DNA: TGTGCCAGCAGCGTTACGGGGGTCACCGGGGAGCTGTTTTTT.

The rearrangement joins TRBV10-3 to TRBJ2-1, with a possible D match to TRBD1 (5 bases). The V gene's germline CDR1 is ENHRY and CDR2 SYGVKD. This CDR3 region has 11 residues. Trimming pared 7 bases from V and 5 bases from J, leaving 6 bases between. The CDR3 DNA is TGTGCCATCAAAGGGGACAATGAGCAGTTCTTC. Translated, it gives CAIKGDNEQFF.

The chain couples TRBV21-1 to TRBJ1-2; the table names TRBD1, a call not compared with the DNA. TRBV21-1 is designated a pseudogene. This CDR3 is 14 amino acids long. The CDR3 region is CASSKGTGRYGYTF. The DNA for the CDR3 is TGTGCCAGCAGCAAAGGGACAGGGCGATATGGCTACACCTTC.

The gene calls are TRBV29-1 and TRBJ2-7; TRBD2 might be the D (5 bases). The germline V gene has CDR1 SQVTM and CDR2 ANQGSEA. This CDR3 region has 12 residues. V lost 2 bases and J 5 bases, leaving 10 bases between the germline ends. The CDR3 spells CSVEKGADEQYF. The CDR3 DNA is TGCAGCGTTGAAAAGGGAGCGGACGAGCAGTACTTC.

This chain links TRBV23-1 with TRBJ1-2; no definite D call. TRBV23-1 belongs to the ORF category, with a function that is uncertain. CDR3 length: 15 residues. The V end was cut by 6 bases, the J end by 1 base, with 15 bases between. The DNA for the CDR3 is TGCGCCAGCAGCCAAAATCGGGGTAGTAACTATGGCTACACCTTC. The encoded protein is CASSQNRGSNYGYTF.

The chain carries TRBV12-3 or TRBV12-4 and TRBJ1-5; D uncertain. This CDR3 comprises 12 residues. V was shortened by 0 bases and J by 9 bases, with 6 bases between the two germline ends. CDR3 DNA sequence: TGTGCCAGCAGTTTAGCGCAGGCGCCCCAGCATTTT. Translating gives CASSLAQAPQHF.

V gene TRBV9 combines with J gene TRBJ2-1, with TRBD2 matching over 7 bases. The CDR3 length is 15 residues. V gave up 1 base and J gave up 7 bases; unmatched junction bases: 8. Germline V gives CDR1 SGDLS, CDR2 YYNGEE. CDR3 DNA: TGTGCCAGCAGCGTATTAGCAGCGGGATGGAATGAGCAGTTCTTC. This encodes CASSVLAAGWNEQFF. The variable domain in full, completed from reference TRBV9 and TRBJ2-1, reads DSGVTQTPKHLITATGQRVTLRCSPRSGDLSVYWYQQSLDQGLQFLIQYYNGEERAKGNILERFSAQQFPDLHSELNLSSLELGDSALYFCASSVLAAGWNEQFFGPGTRLTVL.

On this clone: A junction boundary mismatches the germline segment, possibly from a read error. The chain combines TRBV7-7 with TRBJ2-1; D perhaps matches TRBD2 (6 bases). The germline gives CDR1 SSHAT, CDR2 FNYEAQ (reference sequence). The CDR3 consists of 15 residues. The CDR3: CASSTGLAGGNEQFF. The CDR3 DNA reads as TGTGCTAGCAGCACGGGACTGGCCGGGGGAAATGAGCAGTTCTTC.

V gene TRBV19 combines with J gene TRBJ1-2; 11 bases agree with TRBD1. The CDR3 consists of 13 residues. Germline V gives CDR1 LNHDA, CDR2 SQIVND (reference sequence). V lost 5 bases, J lost 8 bases, and 4 bases stayed unmatched. The CDR3 DNA follows: TGTGCCAGTAGTTTGGGACAGGGGGAAGGCTACACCTTC. It specifies CASSLGQGEGYTF.

This sequence joins TRBV9 and TRBJ2-5; TRBD1 might be the D (5 bases). V shed 3 bases and J shed 2 bases, with 14 bases lying between them. CDR3 length: 15 residues. The germline V gene encodes CDR1 SGDLS and CDR2 YYNGEE. CDR3 sequence (DNA): TGTGCCAGCAGCGCCTGGGGCGGCTTACAAGAGACCCAGTACTTC. It translates to CASSAWGGLQETQYF.

The chain links TRBV29-1 to TRBJ2-2, with a tentative D call TRBD1 (5 bases). CDR3 length: 14 residues. Germline loops: CDR1 SQVTM, CDR2 ANQGSEA. Deletions cut 1 base from V and 1 base from J, with 7 bases between. The CDR3 loop reads CSVEAGKNTGELFF. The DNA of the CDR3 is TGCAGCGTTGAAGCAGGGAAGAACACCGGGGAGCTGTTTTTT.

This clone has a handful of counts. The chain employs TRBV5-1 and TRBJ2-2, with TRBD1 as a possible D gene (6 bases). Germline V CDR1 and CDR2: SGHRS, YFSETQ. V was shortened by 6 bases and J by 2 bases, with 11 bases between the two germline ends. The length of the CDR3 is 14 residues. CDR3 protein: CASNGRGNTGELFF. CDR3 bases: TGCGCCAGCAACGGCAGGGGAAACACCGGGGAGCTGTTTTTT.